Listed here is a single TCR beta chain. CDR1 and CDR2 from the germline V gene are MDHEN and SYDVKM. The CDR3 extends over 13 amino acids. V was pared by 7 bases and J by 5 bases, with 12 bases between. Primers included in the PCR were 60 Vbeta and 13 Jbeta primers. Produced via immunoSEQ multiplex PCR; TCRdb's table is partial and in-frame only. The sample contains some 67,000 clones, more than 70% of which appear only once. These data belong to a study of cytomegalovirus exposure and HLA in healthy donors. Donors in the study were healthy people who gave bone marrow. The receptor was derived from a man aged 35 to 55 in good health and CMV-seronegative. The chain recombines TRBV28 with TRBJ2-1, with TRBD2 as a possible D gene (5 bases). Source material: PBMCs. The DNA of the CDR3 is TGTGCCAGCATTCGCCCCGGGGACAATGAGCAGTTCTTC. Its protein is CASIRPGDNEQFF.